This T cell receptor beta chain is from a study of cytomegalovirus exposure and HLA in healthy donors. Findings and limits, study-wide: There were a few CMV-associated chains whose specificity for CMV antigens was confirmed in vitro. In terms of immune exposure information, only CMV serostatus was available.

About this clone: The antigen is unknown.

Participants comprised healthy donors of bone marrow. These donors counted as nominally healthy when sampled, but unrecorded immune exposures were likely. 13 Jbeta primers and 60 Vbeta primers were used for the PCR. Profiling relied on immunoSEQ multiplex PCR, and the TCRdb table lists in-frame clones only, not all of them. This sample has approximately 130,000 clones, with around three quarters found just once. The receptor was derived from an older woman in good health and CMV-seropositive. Material: PBMCs.

The CDR3 loop is CASSLPSGASTYEQYF. As DNA, the CDR3 is TGTGCCAGCAGCTTGCCGTCAGGGGCCTCCACCTACGAGCAGTACTTC. The genes are TRBV5-6 and TRBJ2-7; perhaps TRBD1 as D (6 bases). The germline CDR1 and CDR2 sequences are SGHDT and YYEEEE. V was trimmed by 1 base and J by 2 bases, leaving 16 bases between them. The CDR3 contains 16 residues.